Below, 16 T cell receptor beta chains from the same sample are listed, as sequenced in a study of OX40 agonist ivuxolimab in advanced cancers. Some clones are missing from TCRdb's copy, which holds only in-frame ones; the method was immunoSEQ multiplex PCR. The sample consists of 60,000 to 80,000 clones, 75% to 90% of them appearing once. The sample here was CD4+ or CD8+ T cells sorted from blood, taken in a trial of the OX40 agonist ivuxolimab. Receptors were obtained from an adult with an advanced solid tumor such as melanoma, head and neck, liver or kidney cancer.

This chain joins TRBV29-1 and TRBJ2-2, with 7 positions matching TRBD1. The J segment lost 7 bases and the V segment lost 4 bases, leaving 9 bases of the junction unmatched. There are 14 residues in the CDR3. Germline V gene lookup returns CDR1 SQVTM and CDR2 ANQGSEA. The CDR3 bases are TGCAGCGTTGGACAGGGTCGTAAGGGCGGGGAGCTGTTTTTT. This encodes CSVGQGRKGGELFF.

In DNA form, the CDR3 reads TGTGCCATCAGTGCCTCCGGGACTAGCGGGGGGGAGGGTAGGTACAATGAGCAGTTCTTC. Protein sequence: CAISASGTSGGEGRYNEQFF. The V call is TRBV10-3, the J call TRBJ2-1; 16 nucleotides agree with TRBD2. The V gene end was trimmed by 4 bases and the J gene end by 4 bases; junction bases not matched to a gene: 13. Germline values: CDR1 ENHRY, CDR2 SYGVKD. The CDR3 totals 20 residues.

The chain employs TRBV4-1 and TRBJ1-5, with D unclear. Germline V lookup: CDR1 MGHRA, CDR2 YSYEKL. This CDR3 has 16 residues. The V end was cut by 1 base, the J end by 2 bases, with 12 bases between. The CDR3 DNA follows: TGCGCCAGCAGCCAAGTTGCGACAAGGGGCAATCAGCCCCAGCATTTT. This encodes CASSQVATRGNQPQHF.

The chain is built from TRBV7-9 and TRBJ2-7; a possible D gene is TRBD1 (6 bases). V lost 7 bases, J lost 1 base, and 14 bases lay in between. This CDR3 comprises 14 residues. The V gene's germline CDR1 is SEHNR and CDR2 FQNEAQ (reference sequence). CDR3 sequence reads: CASTLFQGSYEQYF. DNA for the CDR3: TGTGCCAGCACCCTCTTCCAGGGGTCCTACGAGCAGTACTTC.

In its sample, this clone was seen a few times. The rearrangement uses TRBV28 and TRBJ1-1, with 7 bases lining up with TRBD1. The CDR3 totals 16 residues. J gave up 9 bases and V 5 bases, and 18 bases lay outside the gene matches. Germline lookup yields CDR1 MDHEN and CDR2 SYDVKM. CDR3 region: CASSPRTGAQKVQAFF. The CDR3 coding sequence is TGTGCCAGCAGTCCCCGGACAGGCGCCCAGAAGGTTCAAGCTTTCTTT.

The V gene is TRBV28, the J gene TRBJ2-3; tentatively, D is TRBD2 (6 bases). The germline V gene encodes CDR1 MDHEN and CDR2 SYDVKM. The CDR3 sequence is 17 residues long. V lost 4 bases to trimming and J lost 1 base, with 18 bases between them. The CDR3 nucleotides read TGTGCCAGCAGTTCCTGGGACCTCGGGGGTGGCACAGATACGCAGTATTTT. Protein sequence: CASSSWDLGGGTDTQYF.

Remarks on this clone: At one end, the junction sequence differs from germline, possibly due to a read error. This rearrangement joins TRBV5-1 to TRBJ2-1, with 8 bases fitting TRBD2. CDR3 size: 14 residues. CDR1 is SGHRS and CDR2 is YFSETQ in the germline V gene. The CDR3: CASSLAMGLGEQFF. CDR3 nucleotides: TGTGCCAGCAGCTTGGCAATGGGACTAGGTGAGCAGTTCTTC.

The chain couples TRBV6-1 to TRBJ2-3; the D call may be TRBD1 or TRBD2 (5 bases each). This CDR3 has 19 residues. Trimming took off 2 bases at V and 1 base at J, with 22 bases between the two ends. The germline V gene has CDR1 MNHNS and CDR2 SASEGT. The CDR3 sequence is CASSERGRKVLRGTDTQYF. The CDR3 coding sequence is TGTGCCAGCAGTGAAAGGGGACGGAAAGTCTTGAGGGGCACAGATACGCAGTATTTT.

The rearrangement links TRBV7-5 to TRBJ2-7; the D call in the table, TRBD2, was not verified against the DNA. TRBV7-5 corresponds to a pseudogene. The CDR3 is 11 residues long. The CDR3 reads CASSLSHEQYF. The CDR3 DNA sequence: TGTGCCAGCAGCTTAAGCCACGAGCAGTACTTC.

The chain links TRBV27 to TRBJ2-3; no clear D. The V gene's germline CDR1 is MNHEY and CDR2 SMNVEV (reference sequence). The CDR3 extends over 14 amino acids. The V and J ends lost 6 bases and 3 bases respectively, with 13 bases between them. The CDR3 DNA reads TGTGCCAGCAGACGACCGATTCCTACAGATACGCAGTATTTT. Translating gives CASRRPIPTDTQYF.

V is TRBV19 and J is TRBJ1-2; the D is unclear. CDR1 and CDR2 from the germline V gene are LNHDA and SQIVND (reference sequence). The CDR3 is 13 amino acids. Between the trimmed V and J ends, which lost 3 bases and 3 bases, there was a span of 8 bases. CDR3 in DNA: TGTGCCAGTAGTATTGTGGGGTACTATGGCTACACCTTC. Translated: CASSIVGYYGYTF.

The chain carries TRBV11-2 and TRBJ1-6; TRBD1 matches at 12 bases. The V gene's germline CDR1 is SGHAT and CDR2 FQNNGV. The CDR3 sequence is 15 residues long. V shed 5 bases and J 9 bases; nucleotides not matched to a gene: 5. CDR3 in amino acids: CASSQGQGAISPLHF. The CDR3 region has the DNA TGTGCCAGCAGCCAGGGACAGGGGGCAATTTCACCCCTCCACTTT.

The chain's CDR3 is CASSLSAGTTEAFF. The DNA for the CDR3 is TGTGCCAGCAGCTTATCGGCGGGTACCACTGAAGCTTTCTTT. The J gene is TRBJ1-1, the V gene TRBV7-9; D is uncertain. The CDR3 runs 14 residues. Germline loops: CDR1 SEHNR, CDR2 FQNEAQ (reference sequence). V was shortened by 2 bases and J by 4 bases, with 11 bases between the two germline ends.

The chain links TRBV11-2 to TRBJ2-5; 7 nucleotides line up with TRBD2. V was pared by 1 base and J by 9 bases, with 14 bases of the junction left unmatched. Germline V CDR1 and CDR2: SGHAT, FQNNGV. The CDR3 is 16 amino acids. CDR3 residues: CASSLGLAAALRAQYF. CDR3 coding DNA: TGTGCCAGCAGCTTAGGTCTAGCGGCAGCCCTCAGGGCCCAGTACTTC.

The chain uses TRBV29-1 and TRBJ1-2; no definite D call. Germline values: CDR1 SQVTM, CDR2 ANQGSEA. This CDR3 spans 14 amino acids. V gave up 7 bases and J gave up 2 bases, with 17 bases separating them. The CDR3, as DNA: TGCAGCGGAGGGCCTCACCGATTCAACTATGGCTACACCTTC. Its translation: CSGGPHRFNYGYTF.

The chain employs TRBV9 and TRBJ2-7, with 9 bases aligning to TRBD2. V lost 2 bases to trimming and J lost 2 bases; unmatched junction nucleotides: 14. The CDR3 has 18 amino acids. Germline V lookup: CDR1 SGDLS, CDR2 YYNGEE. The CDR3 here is CASSVGGLAGDLPYEQYF. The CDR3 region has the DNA TGTGCCAGCAGCGTTGGGGGGTTAGCGGGAGATCTCCCCTACGAGCAGTACTTC. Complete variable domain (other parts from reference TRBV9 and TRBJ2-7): DSGVTQTPKHLITATGQRVTLRCSPRSGDLSVYWYQQSLDQGLQFLIQYYNGEERAKGNILERFSAQQFPDLHSELNLSSLELGDSALYFCASSVGGLAGDLPYEQYFGPGTRLTVT.